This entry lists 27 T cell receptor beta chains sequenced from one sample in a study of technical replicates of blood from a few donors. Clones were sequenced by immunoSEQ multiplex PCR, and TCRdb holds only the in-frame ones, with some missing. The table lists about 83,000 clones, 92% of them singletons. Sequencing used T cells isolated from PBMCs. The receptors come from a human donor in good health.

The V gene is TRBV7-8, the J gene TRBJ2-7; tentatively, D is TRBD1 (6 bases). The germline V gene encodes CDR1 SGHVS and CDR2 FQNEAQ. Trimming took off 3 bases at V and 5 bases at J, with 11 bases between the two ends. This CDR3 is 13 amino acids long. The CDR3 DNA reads TGTGCCAGCAGCTTGTCAGGGGTAAACGAGCAGTACTTC. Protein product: CASSLSGVNEQYF.

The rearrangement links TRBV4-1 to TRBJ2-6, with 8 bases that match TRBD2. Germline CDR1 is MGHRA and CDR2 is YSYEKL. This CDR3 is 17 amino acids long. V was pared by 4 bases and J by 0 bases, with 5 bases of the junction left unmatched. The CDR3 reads CASSLLAGPSGANVLTF. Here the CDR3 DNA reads TGCGCCAGCAGCCTGTTAGCGGGACCCTCTGGGGCCAACGTCCTGACTTTC.

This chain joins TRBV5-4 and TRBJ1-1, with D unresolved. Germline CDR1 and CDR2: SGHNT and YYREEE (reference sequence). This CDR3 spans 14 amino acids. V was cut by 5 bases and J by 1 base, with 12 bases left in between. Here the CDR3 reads CASRPRTANTEAFF. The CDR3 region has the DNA TGTGCCAGCAGGCCCAGAACCGCGAACACTGAAGCTTTCTTT.

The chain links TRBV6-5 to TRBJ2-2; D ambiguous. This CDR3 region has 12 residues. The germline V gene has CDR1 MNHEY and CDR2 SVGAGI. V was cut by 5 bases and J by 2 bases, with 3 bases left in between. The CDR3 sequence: CASSINTGELFF. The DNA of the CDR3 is TGTGCCAGCAGTATAAACACCGGGGAGCTGTTTTTT.

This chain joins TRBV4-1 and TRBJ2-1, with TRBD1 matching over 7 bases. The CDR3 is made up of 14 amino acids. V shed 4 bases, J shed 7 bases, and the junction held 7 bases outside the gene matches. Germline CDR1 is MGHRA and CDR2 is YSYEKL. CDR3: CASSRVTTGNEQFF. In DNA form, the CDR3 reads TGCGCCAGCAGCCGGGTGACGACAGGGAATGAGCAGTTCTTC.

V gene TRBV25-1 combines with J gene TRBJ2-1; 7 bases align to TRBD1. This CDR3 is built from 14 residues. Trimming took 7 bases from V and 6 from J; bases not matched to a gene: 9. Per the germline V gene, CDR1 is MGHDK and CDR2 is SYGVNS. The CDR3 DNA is TGTGCCAGCATAGAACAGGGGTTCGCCAATGAGCAGTTCTTC. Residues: CASIEQGFANEQFF.

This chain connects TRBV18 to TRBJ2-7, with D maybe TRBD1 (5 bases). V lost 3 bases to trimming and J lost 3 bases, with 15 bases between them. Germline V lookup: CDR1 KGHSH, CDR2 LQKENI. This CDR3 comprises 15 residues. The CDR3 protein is CASSPPTRQFYEQYF. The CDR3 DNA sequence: TGTGCCAGCTCACCTCCCACTCGACAGTTCTACGAGCAGTACTTC.

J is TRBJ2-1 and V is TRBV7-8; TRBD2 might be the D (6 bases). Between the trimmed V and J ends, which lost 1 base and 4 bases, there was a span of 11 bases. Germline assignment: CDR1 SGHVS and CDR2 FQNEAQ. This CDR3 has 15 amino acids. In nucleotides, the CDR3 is TGTGCCAGCAGCTTAGATCGCGGGGCTTACAATGAGCAGTTCTTC. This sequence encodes CASSLDRGAYNEQFF.

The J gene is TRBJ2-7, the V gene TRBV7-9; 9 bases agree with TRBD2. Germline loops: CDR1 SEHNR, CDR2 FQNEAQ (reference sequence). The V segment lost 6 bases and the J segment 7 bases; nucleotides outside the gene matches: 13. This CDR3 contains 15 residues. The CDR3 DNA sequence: TGTGCCAGCAGTCCCTCTTTAGCGGGAGCGGAGGAGCAGTACTTC. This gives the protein CASSPSLAGAEEQYF.

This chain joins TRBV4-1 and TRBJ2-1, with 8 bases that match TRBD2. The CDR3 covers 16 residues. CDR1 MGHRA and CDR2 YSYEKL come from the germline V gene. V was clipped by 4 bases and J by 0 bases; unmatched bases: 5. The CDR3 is CASSPTSGGSYNEQFF. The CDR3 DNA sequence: TGCGCCAGCAGCCCAACTAGCGGCGGCTCCTACAATGAGCAGTTCTTC.

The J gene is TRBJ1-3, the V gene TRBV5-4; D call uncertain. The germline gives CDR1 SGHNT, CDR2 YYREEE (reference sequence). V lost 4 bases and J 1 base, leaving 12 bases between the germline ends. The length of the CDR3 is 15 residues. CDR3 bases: TGTGCCAGCAGCGCCCGGACTAGTTCTGGAAACACCATATATTTT. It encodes CASSARTSSGNTIYF. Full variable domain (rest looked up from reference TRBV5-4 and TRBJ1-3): ETGVTQSPTHLIKTRGQQVTLRCSSQSGHNTVSWYQQALGQGPQFIFQYYREEENGRGNFPPRFSGLQFPNYSSELNVNALELDDSALYLCASSARTSSGNTIYFGEGSWLTVV.

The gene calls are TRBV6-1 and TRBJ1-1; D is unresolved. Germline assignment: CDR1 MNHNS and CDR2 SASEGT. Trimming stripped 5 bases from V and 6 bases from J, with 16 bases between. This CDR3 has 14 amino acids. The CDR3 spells CASSPYREHAEAFF. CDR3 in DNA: TGTGCCAGCAGTCCCTACAGAGAACACGCTGAAGCTTTCTTT.

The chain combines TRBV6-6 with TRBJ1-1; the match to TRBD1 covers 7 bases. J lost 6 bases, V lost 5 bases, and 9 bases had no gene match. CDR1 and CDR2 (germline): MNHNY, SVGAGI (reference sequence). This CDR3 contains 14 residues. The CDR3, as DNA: TGTGCCAGCAGTCATGACAGGGCAAGGGCTGAAGCTTTCTTT. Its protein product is CASSHDRARAEAFF.

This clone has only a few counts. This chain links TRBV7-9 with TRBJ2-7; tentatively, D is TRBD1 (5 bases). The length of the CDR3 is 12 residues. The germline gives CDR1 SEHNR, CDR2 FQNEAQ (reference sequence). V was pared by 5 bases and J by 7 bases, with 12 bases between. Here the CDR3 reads CASSGAMGEQYF. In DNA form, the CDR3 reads TGTGCCAGCAGCGGGGCGATGGGGGAGCAGTACTTC.

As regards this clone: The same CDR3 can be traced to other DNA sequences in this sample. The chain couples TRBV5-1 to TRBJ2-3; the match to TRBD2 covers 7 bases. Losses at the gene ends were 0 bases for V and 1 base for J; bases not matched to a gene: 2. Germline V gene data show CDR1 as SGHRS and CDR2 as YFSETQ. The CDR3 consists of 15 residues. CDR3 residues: CASSLASGRTDTQYF. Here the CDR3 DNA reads TGCGCCAGCAGCTTGGCTAGCGGACGCACAGATACGCAGTATTTT.

The CDR3 reads CASRKGDTEAFF. As DNA, the CDR3 is TGTGCCAGCAGGAAGGGGGACACTGAAGCTTTCTTT. The chain has TRBV25-1 and TRBJ1-1, with D maybe TRBD1 (6 bases). The CDR3 contains 12 residues. V lost 6 bases and J 3 bases, leaving 8 bases between the germline ends. Looked up from germline, CDR1 is MGHDK and CDR2 is SYGVNS. Combining the CDR3 with reference TRBV25-1 and TRBJ1-1 gives the whole variable domain EADIYQTPRYLVIGTGKKITLECSQTMGHDKMYWYQQDPGMELHLIHYSYGVNSTEKGDLSSESTVSRIRTEHFPLTLESARPSHTSQYLCASRKGDTEAFFGQGTRLTVV.

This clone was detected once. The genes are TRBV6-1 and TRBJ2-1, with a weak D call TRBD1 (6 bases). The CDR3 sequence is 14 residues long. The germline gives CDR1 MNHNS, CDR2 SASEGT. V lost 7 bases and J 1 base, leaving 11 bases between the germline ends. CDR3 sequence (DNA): TGTGCCAGCACCGCACAGGGTTCCTACAATGAGCAGTTCTTC. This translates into CASTAQGSYNEQFF.

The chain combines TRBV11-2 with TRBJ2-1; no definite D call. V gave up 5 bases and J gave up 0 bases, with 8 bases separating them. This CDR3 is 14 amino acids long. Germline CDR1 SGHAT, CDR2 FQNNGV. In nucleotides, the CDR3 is TGTGCCAGCAGCCCAATGCGCTCCTACAATGAGCAGTTCTTC. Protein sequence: CASSPMRSYNEQFF. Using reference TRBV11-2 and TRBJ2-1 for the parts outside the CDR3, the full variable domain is EAGVAQSPRYKIIEKRQSVAFWCNPISGHATLYWYQQILGQGPKLLIQFQNNGVVDDSQLPKDRFSAERLKGVDSTLKIQPAKLEDSAVYLCASSPMRSYNEQFFGPGTRLTVL.

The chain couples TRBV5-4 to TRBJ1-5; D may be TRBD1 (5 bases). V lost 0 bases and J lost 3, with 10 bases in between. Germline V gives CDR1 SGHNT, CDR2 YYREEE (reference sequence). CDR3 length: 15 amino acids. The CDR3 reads CASSLGLGDNQPQHF. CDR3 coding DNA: TGTGCCAGCAGCTTGGGGTTAGGGGACAATCAGCCCCAGCATTTT.

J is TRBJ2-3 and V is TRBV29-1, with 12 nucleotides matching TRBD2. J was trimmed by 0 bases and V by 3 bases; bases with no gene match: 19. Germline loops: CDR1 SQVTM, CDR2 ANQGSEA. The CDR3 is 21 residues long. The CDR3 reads CSVDGTRTSGTKPASTDTQYF. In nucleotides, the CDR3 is TGCAGCGTTGATGGGACCCGGACTAGCGGGACAAAACCGGCTAGCACAGATACGCAGTATTTT.

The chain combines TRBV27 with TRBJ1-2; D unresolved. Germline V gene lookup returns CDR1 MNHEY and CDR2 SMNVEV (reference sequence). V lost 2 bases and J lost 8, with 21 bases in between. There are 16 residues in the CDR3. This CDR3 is CASSLVGEFGASGYTF. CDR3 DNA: TGTGCCAGCAGTTTAGTCGGGGAATTTGGAGCGAGCGGCTACACCTTC.

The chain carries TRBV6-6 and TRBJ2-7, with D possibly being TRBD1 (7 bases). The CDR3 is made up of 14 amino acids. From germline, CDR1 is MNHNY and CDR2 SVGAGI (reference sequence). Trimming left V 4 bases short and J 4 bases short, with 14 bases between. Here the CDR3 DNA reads TGTGCCAGCAGTTGGAGGGACAGTAAATACGAGCAGTACTTC. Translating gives CASSWRDSKYEQYF.

This chain's CDR3 is CASRGLDASTDTQYF. In DNA form, the CDR3 reads TGTGCCAGCAGGGGACTGGATGCTAGCACAGATACGCAGTATTTT. This chain links TRBV7-9 with TRBJ2-3; D is possibly TRBD2 (6 bases). The CDR3 contains 15 residues. Germline CDR1 reads SEHNR; CDR2 reads FQNEAQ (reference sequence). The germline V and J ends were trimmed by 6 bases and 0 bases, with 13 bases remaining between them. Complete variable domain (other parts from reference TRBV7-9 and TRBJ2-3): DTGVSQNPRHKITKRGQNVTFRCDPISEHNRLYWYRQTLGQGPEFLTYFQNEAQLEKSRLLSDRFSAERPKGSFSTLEIQRTEQGDSAMYLCASRGLDASTDTQYFGPGTRLTVL.

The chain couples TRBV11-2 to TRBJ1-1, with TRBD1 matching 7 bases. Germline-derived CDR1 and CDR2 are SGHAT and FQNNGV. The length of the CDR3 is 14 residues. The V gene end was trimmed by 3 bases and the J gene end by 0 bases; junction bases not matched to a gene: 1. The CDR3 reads CASSLGQLNTEAFF. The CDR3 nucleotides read TGTGCCAGCAGCTTGGGACAGCTGAACACTGAAGCTTTCTTT.

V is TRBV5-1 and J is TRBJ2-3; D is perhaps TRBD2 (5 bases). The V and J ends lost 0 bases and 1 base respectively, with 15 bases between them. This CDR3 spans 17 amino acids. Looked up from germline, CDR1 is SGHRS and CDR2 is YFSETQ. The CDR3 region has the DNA TGCGCCAGCAGCTTGGCCTCTCAGCGGTTGGGCACAGATACGCAGTATTTT. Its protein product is CASSLASQRLGTDTQYF.

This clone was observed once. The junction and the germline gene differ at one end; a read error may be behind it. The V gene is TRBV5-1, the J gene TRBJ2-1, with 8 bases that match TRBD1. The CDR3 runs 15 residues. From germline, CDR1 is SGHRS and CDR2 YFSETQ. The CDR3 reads CATSLGRGPYNEQFF. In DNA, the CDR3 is TGCGCCACCAGCTTGGGCAGGGGGCCCTACAATGAGCAGTTCTTC.

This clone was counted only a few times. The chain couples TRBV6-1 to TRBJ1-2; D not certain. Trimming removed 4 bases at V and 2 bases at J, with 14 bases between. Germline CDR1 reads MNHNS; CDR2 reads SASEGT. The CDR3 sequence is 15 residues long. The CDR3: CASSGARTQNYGYTF. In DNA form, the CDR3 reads TGTGCCAGCAGTGGGGCCAGGACTCAGAACTATGGCTACACCTTC.